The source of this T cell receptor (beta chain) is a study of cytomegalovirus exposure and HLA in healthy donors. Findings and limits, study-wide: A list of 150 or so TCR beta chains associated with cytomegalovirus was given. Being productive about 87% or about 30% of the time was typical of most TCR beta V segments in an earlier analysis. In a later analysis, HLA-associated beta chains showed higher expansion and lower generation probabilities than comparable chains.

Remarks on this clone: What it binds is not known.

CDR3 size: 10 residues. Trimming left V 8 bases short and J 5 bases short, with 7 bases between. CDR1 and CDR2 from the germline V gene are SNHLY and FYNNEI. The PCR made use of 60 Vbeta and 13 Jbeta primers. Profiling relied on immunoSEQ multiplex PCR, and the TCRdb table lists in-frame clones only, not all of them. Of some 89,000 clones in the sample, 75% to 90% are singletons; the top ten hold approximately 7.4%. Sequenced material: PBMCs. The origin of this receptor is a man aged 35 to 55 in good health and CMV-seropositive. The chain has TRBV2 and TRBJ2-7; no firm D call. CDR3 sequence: CASGRDEQYF. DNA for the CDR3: TGTGCCAGCGGTCGGGACGAGCAGTACTTC.